This T cell receptor beta chain was profiled in a study of blood T cell repertoires in COVID-19. Study in general: Samples came from the United States, Italy and Spain, spanning acute and convalescent COVID-19. T cells, B-cell-depleted T cells, or PBMCs supplied cDNA or gDNA.

In the original workflow: Amplification of reference gene primers was used by the study to estimate nucleated cell counts. Repertoires were generated with immunoSEQ multiplex PCR, while TCRdb's copy carries only in-frame clones and drops some. The DNA was the basis for D and trimming; V, J and clone size are from that table. Among tens of thousands of clones listed, roughly 90% were seen once. The CDR3 is made up of 17 amino acids. V was pared by 0 bases and J by 0 bases, with 12 bases between. Per the germline V gene, CDR1 is LGHNA and CDR2 is YNFKEQ. This rearrangement joins TRBV4-2 to TRBJ1-3; D is unclear. The clonotype was recovered from a man aged 25 to 45 with acute or convalescent COVID-19. The sample consisted of peripheral blood. The CDR3 DNA sequence: TGTGCCAGCAGCCAAGATAATCCTAGGAGCTCTGGAAACACCATATATTTT. Its translation is CASSQDNPRSSGNTIYF.